This T cell receptor (beta chain) was recovered during a study of vaccination and CD4 T cells after COVID-19. Sample treatment: approximately 10-day PBMC culture with coronavirus spike peptide pools or control peptides (ViraFEST assay). An Oncomine TCR Beta short-read assay was used to sequence the DNA from cultured CD4+ T cells. MiXCR was run by TCRdb on the PCR reads, yielding one entry per CDR3 protein. The data hold roughly 20,000 distinct CDR3 sequences, with over 40% observed a single time. This clonotype has just a few counts. Its specificity is not known. The CDR3 covers 15 residues. Germline-derived CDR1 and CDR2 are SGHVS and FQNEAQ. V lost 1 base to trimming and J lost 5 bases, with 14 bases between them.

The chain has TRBV7-8 and TRBJ1-1; D is unresolved. This sequence was found in a human donor who had recovered from COVID-19. Sequenced sample: CD4+ T cells from blood, cultured in vitro. The CDR3 sequence is CASSLDAGPNTEAFF. The CDR3 region has the DNA TGTGCCAGCAGCTTAGACGCAGGACCTAATACTGAAGCTTTCTTT.